Shown below are 8 T cell receptor beta chains from a single sample sequenced in a study of read filtering for tumor transcriptome and immune sequencing. Molecular barcoded adaptors covering alpha/delta and beta/gamma chains were used on approximately 400 ng RNA. TCRdb re-called the reads through MiXCR, storing one row per CDR3 protein. The profile shows some 120,000 distinct CDR3 sequences, over 10% of them singletons. The sequenced material came from a population of CD138-negative cells sorted from bone marrow. These receptors came from a donor at least 40 years old with multiple myeloma.

This clonotype was counted ten times or more. The CDR3 loop reads CATSDQTRLSYNEQFF. In DNA, the CDR3 is TGTGCCACCAGTGACCAAACTAGGCTCTCCTACAATGAGCAGTTCTTC. The rearrangement joins TRBV24-1 to TRBJ2-1; possibly TRBD2 for D (5 bases). CDR1 and CDR2 (germline): KGHDR, SFDVKD. Trimming removed 4 bases from V and 0 bases from J, with 12 bases in between. There are 16 residues in the CDR3.

Concerning this clonotype itself: A read error may explain this, as a much larger clone is one base away. J is TRBJ2-1 and V is TRBV20-1; the match to TRBD2 covers 10 bases. The CDR3 is 15 residues long. Germline V gene data show CDR1 as DFQATT and CDR2 as SNEGSKA (reference sequence). CDR3 protein: CSARPSGGSYNGQFF. CDR3 DNA sequence: TGCAGTGCTAGGCCTAGCGGGGGATCCTACAATGGGCAGTTCTTC.

Ten or more counts support this clonotype. The CDR3 loop reads CASSIVPGQSSSGANVLTF. The CDR3 DNA reads as TGTGCCAGCAGCATAGTACCGGGACAGAGCAGCTCTGGGGCCAACGTCCTGACTTTC. The chain links TRBV28 to TRBJ2-6; 7 positions agree with TRBD1. The CDR3 runs 19 residues. Per germline, CDR1 MDHEN and CDR2 SYDVKM. With 6 bases clipped from V and 0 bases from J, the junction kept 14 bases outside the gene matches.

This chain joins TRBV12-3 or TRBV12-4 and TRBJ2-2; D not certain. The CDR3 runs to 14 residues. The ends were cut back, 6 bases at V and 5 bases at J, with 13 bases in the middle. In DNA form, the CDR3 reads TGTGCCAGCAGCCCAGAACGGCGGACCGGGGAGCTGTTTTTT. Translation gives CASSPERRTGELFF.

Many counts were recorded for this clonotype. The chain employs TRBV30 and TRBJ2-6; TRBD1 matches at 7 bases. Germline V gene lookup returns CDR1 GTSNPN and CDR2 SVGIG (reference sequence). The CDR3 has 16 amino acids. V shed 1 base and J 0 bases; nucleotides not matched to a gene: 3. DNA for the CDR3: TGTGCCTGGAGTGAGGGACAGCACTCTGGGGCCAACGTCCTGACTTTC. Protein sequence: CAWSEGQHSGANVLTF.

A few counts support this clonotype. This sequence joins TRBV15 and TRBJ2-5; perhaps TRBD2 as D (7 bases). Germline CDR1 LNHNV, CDR2 YYDKDF (reference sequence). The CDR3 runs to 15 residues. Trimming removed 0 bases at V and 4 bases at J, with 12 bases between. In DNA form, the CDR3 reads TGTGCCACCAGCAGAGATAGGGGGAGGGGAGAGACCCAGTACTTC. Translating it yields CATSRDRGRGETQYF.

The chain couples TRBV6-5 to TRBJ1-2; TRBD1 aligns across 7 bases. V trimming: 7 bases; J trimming: 2 bases; junction bases outside the gene matches: 7. The CDR3 length is 14 residues. Germline values: CDR1 MNHEY, CDR2 SVGAGI. CDR3 in amino acids: CASTRRDRNYGYTF. The CDR3 bases are TGTGCCAGCACTCGCCGGGACAGAAACTATGGCTACACCTTC.

The chain links TRBV6-1 to TRBJ1-1; a weak D match, TRBD1 (6 bases). Trimming took 2 bases from V and 3 from J, leaving 10 bases between them. From germline, CDR1 is MNHNS and CDR2 SASEGT. The CDR3 has 14 residues. Here the CDR3 DNA reads TGTGCCAGCAGTGAATTCGGGACATACACTGAAGCTTTCTTT. It specifies CASSEFGTYTEAFF.